This TCR beta chain was identified during a study of cytomegalovirus exposure and HLA in healthy donors. It was with 60 Vbeta and 13 Jbeta primers that the PCR ran. Assay used: immunoSEQ multiplex PCR; TCRdb lists only in-frame clones, some missing. The table records about 80,000 clones, over 60% of them present only once. As regards this clone: Its antigen is unidentified.

CDR1 and CDR2 (germline): MGHRA, YSYEKL. This CDR3 region has 14 residues. The V and J ends lost 0 bases and 0 bases respectively, with 5 bases between them. Overall study results and limits: Presence/absence analyses supposed approximately even sequencing depth among donors. A highly shared variant cluster was judged a likely technical artifact.

This receptor was obtained from a male donor in good health and CMV-seropositive. This rearrangement joins TRBV4-1 to TRBJ1-1, with D uncertain. Sequenced: PBMCs. The CDR3 region has the DNA TGCGCCAGCAGCCAAGATCGGTTGAACACTGAAGCTTTCTTT. It yields the protein CASSQDRLNTEAFF.